This TCR beta chain stems from a study of cytomegalovirus exposure and HLA in healthy donors (TCRdb year 2017). At the level of the whole study: In an earlier analysis of approximately 640 of the donors, about 260 Gb of sequence data and roughly 100 million unique TCR beta sequences from approximately 180 million T cells were reported. A later analysis re-analyzed previously published TCR beta repertoires from roughly 600 donors and added high-resolution HLA genotyping to study TCR occurrence patterns. On average, about 240,000 unique TCR beta nucleotide sequences were sequenced per donor among roughly 430 genotyped donors of the cohort, with roughly a sixth of those sequences being non-productive. In a later genetic analysis, genome-wide SNP genotypes for about 65% of the roughly 670 donors were used, and that subset was treated as a discovery cohort. An early release covering around 630 HLA-typed donors comprised approximately 290 gigabases of sequencing data and 85 million or so unique TCR sequences. In an earlier analysis of 587 of the donors, high-throughput TCR beta sequencing was used to judge whether each TCR beta V gene segment behaved as functional or pseudogenic. The genetic ancestry cluster associated with self-reported Caucasian donors included 81% of the roughly 390 genotyped donors. The study used immunosequencing to profile the T cell repertoires of approximately 640 subjects and linked those repertoires to cytomegalovirus serostatus. The study was designed to test whether signatures of past pathogen exposure could be identified by cataloging public T cell receptors. All discovery cohort repertoires had been generated on a single sequencing platform. High-throughput TCR immunosequencing, statistical association of individual TCRs with disease status, and machine learning were combined to predict cytomegalovirus infection status. Typing coverage differed by locus: A, B, C, DRB1 and DQB1 were typed in about 629-640 donors, DQA1 in 500 to 550, DPA1 in some 610, and DPB1 in approximately 450. Rather than drawing on any new phenotypic data, the later analysis identified candidate immune exposures from TCR beta sequences and the way those sequences occurred across donors. Donor age, sex, ethnicity and CMV serostatus were compiled alongside the repertoire data. Several DR-DQ haplotypes were handled as single units for association and clustering because linkage in the cohort was strong. Both class I and class II loci were covered by HLA typing, at four-digit resolution. Along with the roughly 700-subject first cohort, a separate validation cohort of over a hundred different subjects was used. Overall study results and their limits: In a later genetic analysis, fewer N-insertions in productive TCRs were reported among donors in an Asian-associated ancestry cluster than the 666-donor mean. A later analysis found that most CMV-associated TCR beta chains appeared HLA-restricted, with HLA associations seemingly driven largely by CMV exposure. A later analysis associated about 17,000 TCR beta sequences with specific HLA alleles at a false discovery rate of 0.05. According to the authors, the approach could potentially be generalized to other disease states and immunological phenotypes. The only immune exposure information available for the cohort was CMV serostatus. The study gave a list of over 150 TCR beta chains associated with cytomegalovirus. In a later analysis, TCR association rates were found to vary across HLA loci, with the most associated TCRs seen for DRB1 alleles and the fewest for HLA-C alleles. The earlier analysis of fewer than 750 of the donors excluded roughly 17 rarely observed V segments, including chromosome 9 orphons, because counts were too low. In a later analysis, HLA-associated TCR beta chains showed more clonal expansion and lower generation probabilities than non-associated chains that were equally common. Some IMGT-functional V segments, including TRBV6-2 and TRBV6-3, could not be distinguished by the 87-base-pair reads and were therefore excluded. Most TCR sequences were seen in very few donors, while some public TCRs were found in many individuals. Cytomegalovirus status was reported to be diagnosed by the classifier with high specificity and sensitivity in both the original and validation cohorts. In an earlier analysis of roughly 560 of the donors, most TCR beta V segments were observed in productive rearrangements about 90% or about 30% of the time, broadly matching IMGT annotations. Correlated functional status among segregating V segments might reflect linkage disequilibrium, but an unknown experimental factor could not be ruled out. When HLA alleles, especially DR and DQ, strongly co-occurred, attributing TCR associations to individual alleles was difficult. According to a later analysis, parvovirus B19, influenza, CMV and Epstein-Barr virus appeared linked to several top co-occurrence clusters. A group of highly shared sequence variants was considered likely to be a technical artifact of the sequencing pipeline. A few of the identified cytomegalovirus-associated TCR beta chains were confirmed in vitro to be specific for cytomegalovirus antigens. V-gene and J-gene trimming of TCR beta chains was associated with a missense DCLRE1C variant in a later genetic analysis, and the association was replicated in an independent cohort. A further reported finding was that TCR beta sequences accurately predicted the HLA-A and HLA-B alleles for most subjects in the first cohort. Only TCR beta chains were sequenced in this cohort, and the absence of alpha or paired-chain data limited detectable features. Presence/absence analyses assumed roughly uniform sequencing depth across donors, an assumption that may not hold. Because HLA typing was unavailable for some donors at each locus, only the typed subset was used in association tests.

In total, approximately 690 healthy bone marrow donors made up the cohort. At the time of sampling, every cohort member was nominally healthy, though immune exposures that went unrecorded were likely present. The donor tested CMV seropositive, placing the donor among the approximately 310 seropositive members of the cohort. Every donor gave a peripheral blood sample, and the peripheral blood mononuclear cells from that sample were used for TCR beta sequencing. The Qiagen DNeasy Blood Extraction Kit was used to extract genomic DNA from the blood cell samples. To prepare the library, the immunoSEQ multiplex PCR assay was applied. For the multiplex PCR, a mixture combining 60 forward primers for TCR Vbeta segments and 13 reverse primers for TCR Jbeta segments was used. Amplification of the CDR3 region of rearranged TCR beta genes was performed with a multiplex PCR assay on genomic DNA. On the Illumina HiSeq System, the amplified TCR beta libraries were sequenced as 87-base-pair reads. Turning to the authors' computational methods: A later analysis tallied 75 million to 95 million unique TCR beta chains across the 660 or so repertoires, and approximately 9.9 million of those chains were shared by two or more donors. Raw reads were error-corrected and collapsed into unique sequences by a nearest-neighbor algorithm in which closely related sequences were merged to remove PCR and sequencing errors. CDR3 sequences were aligned to IMGT reference sequences to assign V, D and J gene segments. Each retained sequence needed at least a six-nucleotide match to both a V gene segment and a J gene segment. A rearrangement counted as productive if the CDR3 had no stop codons and remained in frame with V and J, and every other rearrangement counted as non-productive. Following IMGT convention, CDR3 was defined as the stretch from the second conserved V-encoded cysteine up to the conserved J-encoded phenylalanine. Sequences without an unambiguous match to a single V gene segment were excluded from the earlier analysis of 587 of the donors. An earlier analysis of a few hundred of the donors classified V segments as functional when productive rearrangements were above 56.7% and as segregating when the standard deviation between donors was above 5%. A statistical classification framework was built for diagnosing cytomegalovirus status from the catalog of TCR beta chain sequences. In a later analysis, TCR nucleotide sequences were compared against IMGT/GENE-DB human TR gene sequences so that V and J genes could be assigned. Using the TCRdist pipeline, a later analysis assigned CDR3 sequences along with most-parsimonious VDJ recombination scenarios. A later analysis defined each TCR beta chain by its CDR3 amino acid sequence plus V-gene family, and excluded reads lacking a unique V-gene family. A later analysis removed 550 to 650 highly shared, low-generation-probability nucleotide sequences to deal with suspected cross-contamination and a sequencing artifact. In a later analysis, a clonal expansion index was calculated for each public chain from normalized within-repertoire ranks of inferred template counts. In a later analysis, generation probabilities were computed using a VDJ recombination model fitted to out-of-frame rearrangements, and the results were checked against IGoR. Hypergeometric tests were used in a later analysis to score TCR-TCR, TCR-HLA and TCR-CMV co-occurrence, with a repertoire-size bias correction applied to the TCR pairs. To estimate false discovery rates, a later analysis permuted the HLA or CMV assignments 20 times. In a later analysis, co-occurring TCRs were grouped using DBSCAN, and TCRdist sequence similarity was added for clustering within HLA-allele-positive subsets. Co-occurrence clustering excluded repertoires with fewer than 30,000 or more than 120,000 public chains, plus five with anomalous nucleotide sharing. TCRdb obtained this table from immuneACCESS and retained in-frame rearrangements with V and J assigned. These tables miss some clones; where compared with another copy, unresolved V genes account for less than half of the shortfall, and the remainder is unexplained. V, J and clone size are those of that table, while D and trimming were read from the DNA. The sample data list 120,000 to 150,000 clones, and less than 65% of these were observed just once. The top ten constitute 3% of the sample.

From the germline V gene, CDR1 is SNHLY and CDR2 is FYNNEI. V loses 8 bases, J loses 8 bases, and the germline ends lie 15 bases apart. CDR3 length: 12 amino acids, cysteine to phenylalanine. CDR3 DNA is the only sequence kept; it has 36 bases, read in frame from the first base. In the case of this clone: Its antigen is unknown. Base qualities are not recorded, but no much larger clone differs from it by a single base.

Material for sequencing was PBMCs. The clonotype was recovered from a woman aged 25 to 39 in good health and CMV-seropositive. The rearranged segments are TRBV2 and TRBJ1-1, with no reliable assignment of the D segment. At the DNA level, the sequence is TGTGCCAGCGCCAGGTTTGGTTCCGAAGCTTTCTTT. This encodes CASARFGSEAFF.